This TCR beta chain appears in the sequencing data of a study of identical twins. Germline lookup yields CDR1 SEHNR and CDR2 FQNEAQ (reference sequence). V lost 5 bases and J 5 bases, leaving 17 bases between the germline ends. The CDR3 runs to 15 residues. The table lists this clonotype with a few counts. In every case, the donor was a healthy Caucasian. One entry per CDR3 protein, called by TCRdb with MiXCR from the 5' RACE reads. In the table there are more than 650,000 distinct CDR3 sequences, around 6% of which are singletons. Sequencing was done on a sample of naive T cells sorted from blood. The origin of this receptor is a man aged 18 to 30 in good health. This chain joins TRBV7-9 and TRBJ2-3, with no clear D. The CDR3 region has the DNA TGTGCCAGCAGCCCCGCTTTGGGGTTATTAGATACGCAGTATTTT. Translated: CASSPALGLLDTQYF. Combining the CDR3 with reference TRBV7-9 and TRBJ2-3 gives the whole variable domain DTGVSQNPRHKITKRGQNVTFRCDPISEHNRLYWYRQTLGQGPEFLTYFQNEAQLEKSRLLSDRFSAERPKGSFSTLEIQRTEQGDSAMYLCASSPALGLLDTQYFGPGTRLTVL.